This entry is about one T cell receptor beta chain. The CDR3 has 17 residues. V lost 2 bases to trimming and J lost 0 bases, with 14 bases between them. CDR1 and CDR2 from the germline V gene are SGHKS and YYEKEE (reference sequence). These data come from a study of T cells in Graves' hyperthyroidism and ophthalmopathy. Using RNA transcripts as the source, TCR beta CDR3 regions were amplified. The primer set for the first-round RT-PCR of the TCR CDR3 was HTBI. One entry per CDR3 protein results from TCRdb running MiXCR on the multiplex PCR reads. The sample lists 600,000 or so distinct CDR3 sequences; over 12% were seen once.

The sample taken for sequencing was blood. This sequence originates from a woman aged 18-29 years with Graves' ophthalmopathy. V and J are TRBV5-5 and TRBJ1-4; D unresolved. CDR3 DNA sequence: TGTGCCAGCAGCTTACGGCCCTACATCTCAACTAATGAAAAACTGTTTTTT. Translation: CASSLRPYISTNEKLFF. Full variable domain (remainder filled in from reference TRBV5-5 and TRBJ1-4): DAGVTQSPTHLIKTRGQQVTLRCSPISGHKSVSWYQQVLGQGPQFIFQYYEKEERGRGNFPDRFSARQFPNYSSELNVNALLLGDSALYLCASSLRPYISTNEKLFFGSGTQLSVL.